The 23 T cell receptor beta chains below all came from one sample that was sequenced in a study of blood T cell repertoires in COVID-19. Here immunoSEQ multiplex PCR was the method, and the copy in TCRdb shows in-frame clones only, minus some. The table includes some 490,000 clones, around 85% detected once. The material sequenced was PBMCs or T cells enriched from blood (not recorded which). These receptors were obtained from a woman aged 60-75 years who had recovered from COVID-19.

The chain carries TRBV12-3 or TRBV12-4 and TRBJ2-5; maybe TRBD1 (5 bases). There are 11 residues in the CDR3. V dropped 7 bases and J dropped 5 bases, with 8 bases sitting between them. The CDR3 DNA is TGTGCCAGCAAGCAGGGCGAGACCCAGTACTTC. Encoded protein: CASKQGETQYF.

The chain combines TRBV5-5 with TRBJ1-6, with 9 bases fitting TRBD1. The CDR3 spans 17 residues. V trimming: 4 bases; J trimming: 0 bases; junction bases outside the gene matches: 5. Per germline, CDR1 SGHKS and CDR2 YYEKEE (reference sequence). DNA of the CDR3: TGTGCCAGCAGCCCAGACAGGGGGAGCTCCTATAATTCACCCCTCCACTTT. Its translation: CASSPDRGSSYNSPLHF.

A note on this clone: This sample includes further DNA sequences coding for the same CDR3. The chain employs TRBV3-1 (or the pseudogene TRBV3-2) and TRBJ1-5, with 9 bases identical to TRBD1. Germline V lookup: CDR1 LGHDT, CDR2 YNNKEL (reference sequence). J was trimmed by 4 bases and V by 3 bases; bases with no gene match: 1. The CDR3 contains 14 residues. In DNA form, the CDR3 reads TGTGCCAGCAGCCAGGGACAGGGAAATCAGCCCCAGCATTTT. Its protein product is CASSQGQGNQPQHF.

This chain connects TRBV28 to TRBJ1-4, with a tentative D call TRBD1 (6 bases). V dropped 3 bases and J dropped 8 bases, with 13 bases sitting between them. The germline V gene encodes CDR1 MDHEN and CDR2 SYDVKM. This CDR3 is built from 14 residues. The CDR3 here is CASSLAGVVEKLFF. The CDR3 nucleotides read TGTGCCAGCAGTTTGGCAGGGGTAGTAGAAAAACTGTTTTTT.

The chain couples TRBV10-3 to TRBJ2-3, with 13 nucleotides matching TRBD2. Germline CDR1 reads ENHRY; CDR2 reads SYGVKD. The length of the CDR3 is 14 residues. The ends lost 10 bases at V and 4 bases at J; junction bases unmatched: 5. For the CDR3, the DNA is TGTGCCACCGGACTAGCGGGGGTTTCAGATACGCAGTATTTT. It specifies CATGLAGVSDTQYF.

The J gene is TRBJ2-7, the V gene TRBV6-5; TRBD1 is a possible D gene (6 bases). V lost 7 bases to trimming and J lost 7 bases, with 14 bases between them. This CDR3 spans 12 amino acids. Germline V CDR1 and CDR2: MNHEY, SVGAGI. CDR3 coding DNA: TGTGCCAGCAAGGGTTTCCAGGGGGAGCAGTACGTC. Protein sequence: CASKGFQGEQYV.

The gene calls are TRBV5-4 and TRBJ1-3; tentatively, D is TRBD1 (6 bases). This CDR3 has 17 residues. Germline V lookup: CDR1 SGHNT, CDR2 YYREEE (reference sequence). V lost 4 bases and J 0 bases, leaving 17 bases between the germline ends. For the CDR3, the DNA is TGTGCCAGCAGCCCGAGGGGGGGCCCAAGCTCTGGAAACACCATATATTTT. This gives the protein CASSPRGGPSSGNTIYF.

The chain couples TRBV10-1 to TRBJ1-2; D is unclear. V shed 6 bases and J shed 6 bases, with 14 bases lying between them. Per the germline V gene, CDR1 is WNHNN and CDR2 is SYGVQD (reference sequence). This CDR3 is built from 13 residues. CDR3 in amino acids: CASSDTLEDGYTF. Here the CDR3 DNA reads TGCGCCAGCAGCGATACCCTGGAGGATGGCTACACCTTC.

V and J are TRBV19 and TRBJ1-2, with 8 bases matching TRBD1. The CDR3 spans 16 residues. The germline V gene has CDR1 LNHDA and CDR2 SQIVND (reference sequence). V was pared by 2 bases and J by 4 bases, with 9 bases of the junction left unmatched. For the CDR3, the DNA is TGTGCCAGTAGTATAATCTCCGGACAGGGTTCCTATGGCTACACCTTC. Its protein product is CASSIISGQGSYGYTF.

This chain connects TRBV27 to TRBJ2-2; TRBD2 might be the D (6 bases). The CDR3 spans 14 residues. CDR1 and CDR2 from the germline V gene are MNHEY and SMNVEV (reference sequence). Trimming shortened V by 5 bases and J by 5 bases, and 12 bases separated the two germline ends. The CDR3 sequence: CASSPGDLTGELFF. CDR3 DNA: TGTGCCAGCAGTCCGGGGGACCTTACCGGGGAGCTGTTTTTT.

The chain is built from TRBV10-2 and TRBJ2-2, with D maybe TRBD2 (5 bases). Germline assignment: CDR1 WSHSY and CDR2 SAAADI. CDR3 length: 15 residues. V gave up 3 bases and J gave up 4 bases, with 12 bases separating them. This CDR3 is CASSDEGRPTGELFF. The CDR3, as DNA: TGCGCCAGCAGTGATGAGGGCAGACCCACCGGGGAGCTGTTTTTT.

This clone has just a few counts. The gene calls are TRBV2 and TRBJ2-7; D may be TRBD2 (5 bases). The CDR3 extends over 12 amino acids. The V and J ends lost 7 bases and 3 bases respectively, with 10 bases between them. Germline CDR1 SNHLY, CDR2 FYNNEI. The CDR3 loop is CASTEEGYEQYV. The CDR3, as DNA: TGTGCCAGCACCGAAGAGGGCTACGAGCAGTACGTC.

This rearrangement joins TRBV19 to TRBJ1-5, with 9 bases matching TRBD1. The length of the CDR3 is 15 residues. The germline gives CDR1 LNHDA, CDR2 SQIVND (reference sequence). After removal of 6 bases from V and 4 bases from J, the junction contained 7 bases not matched to a gene. The CDR3 region has the DNA TGTGCCAGTAGCCTAACCGGGACAGGGAATCAGCCCCAGCATTTT. Protein: CASSLTGTGNQPQHF.

The chain couples TRBV15 to TRBJ2-7, with a weak D call TRBD1 (5 bases). Looked up from germline, CDR1 is LNHNV and CDR2 is YYDKDF (reference sequence). CDR3 length: 13 amino acids. V gave up 3 bases and J gave up 4 bases, with 10 bases separating them. CDR3 nucleotides: TGTGCCACCAGCAGTGTCCCAGGGTACGAGCAGTACTTC. Protein product: CATSSVPGYEQYF.

The chain employs TRBV5-6 and TRBJ2-3, with 11 positions matching TRBD2. The CDR3 has 15 amino acids. The ends lost 1 base at V and 11 bases at J; junction bases unmatched: 9. Germline V gives CDR1 SGHDT, CDR2 YYEEEE. In DNA form, the CDR3 reads TGTGCCAGCAGCTTGTGGGTTAGCGGGGGGGCCTTGCAGTATTTT. Its translation is CASSLWVSGGALQYF.

The V call is TRBV7-2, the J call TRBJ1-2; 8 bases are a match to TRBD1. Germline CDR1 reads SGHTA; CDR2 reads FQGNSA. The CDR3 totals 15 residues. J gave up 4 bases and V 5 bases, and 9 bases lay outside the gene matches. CDR3: CASSPGQGGSYGYTF. The CDR3, as DNA: TGTGCCAGCAGCCCCGGACAGGGAGGTAGCTATGGCTACACCTTC.

The V gene is TRBV5-8, the J gene TRBJ2-7; TRBD1 is a possible D gene (5 bases). The ends were cut back, 1 base at V and 8 bases at J, with 13 bases in the middle. Germline loops: CDR1 SGHTS, CDR2 YDEGEE. This CDR3 is built from 13 residues. The CDR3 bases are TGTGCCAGCAGCTTGTGGGGCAGGGCAAAGCAGTACTTC. Translating it yields CASSLWGRAKQYF.

J is TRBJ2-2 and V is TRBV9; D might be TRBD2 (7 bases). Germline values: CDR1 SGDLS, CDR2 YYNGEE. This CDR3 is built from 16 residues. V was shortened by 4 bases and J by 3 bases, with 16 bases between the two germline ends. The CDR3 coding sequence is TGTGCCAGCAGCCCCTCCGGGGGGCTCCACACCGGGGAGCTGTTTTTT. The encoded protein is CASSPSGGLHTGELFF.

The rearrangement links TRBV2 to TRBJ1-6; 8 bases are a match to TRBD1. The CDR3 has 14 residues. V was pared by 5 bases and J by 7 bases, with 4 bases of the junction left unmatched. Per the germline V gene, CDR1 is SNHLY and CDR2 is FYNNEI. The CDR3 loop is CASSPTGANSPLHF. CDR3 bases: TGTGCCAGCAGTCCGACAGGGGCCAATTCACCCCTCCACTTT.

This chain links TRBV12-3 or TRBV12-4 with TRBJ1-5; no reliable D call. V was pared by 6 bases and J by 0 bases, with 6 bases between. The CDR3 covers 13 residues. This CDR3 is CASSLHSNQPQHF. As DNA, the CDR3 is TGTGCCAGCAGCTTACATAGCAATCAGCCCCAGCATTTT.

J is TRBJ2-1 and V is TRBV9, with 10 positions matching TRBD2. The CDR3 is 16 amino acids. The trim removed 3 bases at V and 5 bases at J, leaving 8 bases unmatched. The V gene's germline CDR1 is SGDLS and CDR2 YYNGEE. The CDR3 DNA reads TGTGCCAGCAGCGCGACAACTAGCGGGGAGAACAATGAGCAGTTCTTC. As protein: CASSATTSGENNEQFF.

The table lists this clone with a count of one. V and J are TRBV18 and TRBJ1-2; maybe TRBD1 (5 bases). Looked up from germline, CDR1 is KGHSH and CDR2 is LQKENI. CDR3 size: 15 residues. Trimming pared 1 base from V and 6 bases from J, leaving 15 bases between. CDR3 residues: CASSPQGQGFHGYTF. CDR3 DNA: TGTGCCAGCTCACCACAGGGGCAGGGCTTCCATGGCTACACCTTC. Supplemented by reference TRBV18 and TRBJ1-2, the full variable domain reads NAGVMQNPRHLVRRRGQEARLRCSPMKGHSHVYWYRQLPEEGLKFMVYLQKENIIDESGMPKERFSAEFPKEGPSILRIQQVVRGDSAAYFCASSPQGQGFHGYTFGSGTRLTVV.

The V gene is TRBV11-2, the J gene TRBJ1-2, with 7 bases fitting TRBD1. Trimming cost V 5 bases and J 8 bases; bases outside gene matches: 8. The CDR3 has 13 amino acids. Germline V CDR1 and CDR2: SGHAT, FQNNGV. CDR3 in amino acids: CASSPGQALGYTF. In nucleotides, the CDR3 is TGTGCCAGCAGCCCCGGACAGGCGTTAGGCTACACCTTC.